These 9 T cell receptor beta chains share one sample of origin, sequenced in a study of identical twins. TCRdb passed the 5' RACE reads through MiXCR, listing each CDR3 protein once. This table holds nearly 900,000 distinct CDR3 sequences, 10% to 15% found once. Another study also made use of these data, one on yellow fever vaccine responses in identical twins.

Sequencing was done on a sample of PBMCs. These receptors all come from a woman younger than 35 in good health.

This clonotype showed up just a few times. The J gene is TRBJ1-2, the V gene TRBV10-3; TRBD1 might be the D (5 bases). The germline V and J ends were trimmed by 8 bases and 6 bases, with 13 bases remaining between them. Germline V gene sequence: CDR1 ENHRY, CDR2 SYGVKD. The CDR3 is 12 amino acids. In DNA form, the CDR3 reads TGTGCCATCCGGGGAGCAGGGAATGGCTACACCTTC. It yields the protein CAIRGAGNGYTF.

The chain links TRBV28 to TRBJ2-7; 7 positions agree with TRBD1. Germline V gene sequence: CDR1 MDHEN, CDR2 SYDVKM. J lost 1 base, V lost 6 bases, and 6 bases had no gene match. This CDR3 has 14 amino acids. The CDR3: CASRKADRSYEQYV. CDR3 DNA: TGTGCCAGCAGGAAGGCGGACAGGTCCTACGAGCAGTACGTC.

The rearrangement links TRBV3-1 to TRBJ2-2, with 10 positions matching TRBD2. CDR1 is LGHDT, CDR2 YNNKEL, per germline (reference sequence). The CDR3 totals 15 residues. V trimming: 4 bases; J trimming: 7 bases; junction bases outside the gene matches: 6. CDR3 coding DNA: TGTGCCAGCAGCCCCGAGGTAGCGGGGGGCGGGGAGCTGTTTTTT. This codes for CASSPEVAGGGELFF.

V is TRBV4-1 and J is TRBJ1-5, with 10 bases matching TRBD1. The germline V gene has CDR1 MGHRA and CDR2 YSYEKL. The V gene end was trimmed by 0 bases and the J gene end by 2 bases; junction bases not matched to a gene: 4. CDR3 length: 17 amino acids. CDR3 sequence (DNA): TGCGCCAGCAGCCAAGACCAGGGGACAGGGGGCAATCAGCCCCAGCATTTT. It specifies CASSQDQGTGGNQPQHF.

This chain joins TRBV6-1 and TRBJ2-7, with D maybe TRBD1 (6 bases). The germline V gene has CDR1 MNHNS and CDR2 SASEGT. CDR3 length: 13 residues. Trimming removed 5 bases from V and 2 bases from J, with 10 bases in between. Here the CDR3 DNA reads TGTGCCAGCAGTCCTTGGGGGCCCTACGAGCAGTACTTC. Translation: CASSPWGPYEQYF.

The chain has TRBV5-1 and TRBJ1-1; D gene ambiguous. Trimming removed 2 bases from V and 8 bases from J, with 13 bases in between. Germline assignment: CDR1 SGHRS and CDR2 YFSETQ. The CDR3 is made up of 13 amino acids. This chain's CDR3 is CASSFSEATEAFF. The CDR3 coding sequence is TGCGCCAGCAGCTTCTCCGAGGCCACGGAAGCTTTCTTT.

The genes are TRBV11-2 and TRBJ2-2; D is uncertain. V was clipped by 1 base and J by 7 bases, with 7 bases between them. The CDR3 has 13 residues. The germline CDR1 and CDR2 sequences are SGHAT and FQNNGV. CDR3 sequence (DNA): TGTGCCAGCAGCTTAGGTTTAGTCGGGGAGCTGTTTTTT. Residues: CASSLGLVGELFF.

This clonotype was seen more than once but under ten times. The chain joins TRBV15 to TRBJ2-1, with a weak D call TRBD2 (6 bases). This CDR3 contains 18 residues. Germline V gene data show CDR1 as LNHNV and CDR2 as YYDKDF (reference sequence). Trimming shortened V by 5 bases and J by 4 bases, and 24 bases separated the two germline ends. Written as DNA, the CDR3 is TGTGCCACCAGCCATTCCTCCCCCCGGGAGCGAGGTTACAATGAGCAGTTCTTC. Amino acids: CATSHSSPRERGYNEQFF.

This clonotype was detected ten times or more. The chain joins TRBV5-1 to TRBJ2-3; possibly TRBD1 or TRBD2 for D (5 bases each). The CDR3 totals 12 residues. Germline CDR1 SGHRS, CDR2 YFSETQ. Trimming took off 7 bases at V and 5 bases at J, with 11 bases between the two ends. For the CDR3, the DNA is TGCGCCAGCCAGGGACGGGGAGATACGCAGTATTTT. Translation: CASQGRGDTQYF.